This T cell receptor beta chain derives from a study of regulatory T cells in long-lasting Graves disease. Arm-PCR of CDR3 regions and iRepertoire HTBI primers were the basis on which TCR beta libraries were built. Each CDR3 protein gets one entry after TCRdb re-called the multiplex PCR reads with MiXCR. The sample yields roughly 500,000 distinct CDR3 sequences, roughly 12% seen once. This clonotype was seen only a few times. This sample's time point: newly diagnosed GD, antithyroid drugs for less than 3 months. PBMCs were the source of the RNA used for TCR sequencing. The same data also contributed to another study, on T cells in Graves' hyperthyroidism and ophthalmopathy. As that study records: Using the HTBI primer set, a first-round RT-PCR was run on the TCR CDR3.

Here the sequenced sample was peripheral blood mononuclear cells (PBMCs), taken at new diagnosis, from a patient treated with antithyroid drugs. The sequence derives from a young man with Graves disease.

The DNA for the CDR3 is TGTGCCAGCAGCTCCTCTTCCAGCTGGAGACTAGAAGCAGATACGCAGTATTTT. Protein sequence: CASSSSSSWRLEADTQYF. V and J are TRBV5-6 and TRBJ2-3; tentatively, D is TRBD2 (6 bases). Germline CDR1 is SGHDT and CDR2 is YYEEEE. V was cut by 3 bases and J by 4 bases, with 24 bases left in between. The CDR3 has 18 residues. Full variable domain (rest looked up from reference TRBV5-6 and TRBJ2-3): DAGVTQSPTHLIKTRGQQVTLRCSPKSGHDTVSWYQQALGQGPQFIFQYYEEEERQRGNFPDRFSGHQFPNYSSELNVNALLLGDSALYLCASSSSSSWRLEADTQYFGPGTRLTVL.